This T cell receptor (beta chain) was profiled in a study of blood T cell repertoires in COVID-19. Study-level background: T cells, B-cell-depleted T cells, or PBMCs provided the cDNA or gDNA that served as material.

Method: immunoSEQ multiplex PCR; TCRdb's copy keeps in-frame clones and lacks some. The sample yields roughly 300,000 clones, 65% to 90% seen once. This clone has a handful of counts. This CDR3 has 14 amino acids. Germline V lookup: CDR1 LGHDT, CDR2 YNNKEL (reference sequence). V was pared by 4 bases and J by 4 bases, with 3 bases of the junction left unmatched. This chain joins TRBV3-1 (or the pseudogene TRBV3-2) and TRBJ2-2; 7 bases line up with TRBD2. The TCR comes from a woman aged 40 to 50 with acute COVID-19. The sequenced sample was PBMCs or T cells enriched from blood (not recorded which). CDR3 coding DNA: TGTGCCAGCAGCCGGGGGGGGTCCACCGGGGAGCTGTTTTTT. Translation gives CASSRGGSTGELFF.